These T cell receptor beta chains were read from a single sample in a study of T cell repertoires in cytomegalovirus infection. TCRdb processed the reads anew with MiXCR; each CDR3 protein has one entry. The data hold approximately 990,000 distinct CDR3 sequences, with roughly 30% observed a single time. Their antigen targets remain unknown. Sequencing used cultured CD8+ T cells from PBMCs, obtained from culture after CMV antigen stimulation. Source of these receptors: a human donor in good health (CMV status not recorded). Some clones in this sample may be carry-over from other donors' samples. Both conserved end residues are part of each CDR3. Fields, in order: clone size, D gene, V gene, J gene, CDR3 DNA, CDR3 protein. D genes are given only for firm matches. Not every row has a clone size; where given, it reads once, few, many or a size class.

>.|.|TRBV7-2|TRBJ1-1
TGTGCCAGCAGCTTACCGATGGAGGCAGATGCTTTCTTT
CASSLPMEADAFF
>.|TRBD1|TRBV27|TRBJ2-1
TGTGCCAGCAGTGACCGGGACAGGAACCTACTTGGGCAGTTCTTC
CASSDRDRNLLGQFF
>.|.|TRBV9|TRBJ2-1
TGTGCCAGCAGCGGAGCCGATGAGCAGTTCTTC
CASSGADEQFF
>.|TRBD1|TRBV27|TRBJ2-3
TGTGCCAGCAGTTTGCGACAGGGGGCGCCGGATACGCAGTATTTT
CASSLRQGAPDTQYF
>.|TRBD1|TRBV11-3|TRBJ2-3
TGTGCCAGCAGCGGCAGGGGGCAAACAGATACGCAGTATTTT
CASSGRGQTDTQYF
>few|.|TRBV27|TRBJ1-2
TGTGCCAGCAGTTCCCAACTTACAGGGCGCGCATATGGCTACACCTTC
CASSSQLTGRAYGYTF
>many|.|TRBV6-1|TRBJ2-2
TGTGCCAGCAGCCCCTGGGGGGCGCGAACCGGGGAGCTGTTTTTT
CASSPWGARTGELFF
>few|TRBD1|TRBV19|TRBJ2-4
TGTGCCAGTAGTATTAAGGGGGACAGGCCCTTGAGCCAGTACTTC
CASSIKGDRPLSQYF
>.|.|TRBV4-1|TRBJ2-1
TGCGCCAGCAGCCAAGATTACGGGACGTACAATGAGCAGTTCTTC
CASSQDYGTYNEQFF
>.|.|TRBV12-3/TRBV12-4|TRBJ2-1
TGTGCCAGCAGTTTCGGCAGACACTACAATGAGCAGTTCTTC
CASSFGRHYNEQFF
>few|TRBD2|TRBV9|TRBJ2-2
TGTGCCAGCAGCGTGAGCGGGGGGAACACCGGGGAGCTGTTTTTT
CASSVSGGNTGELFF
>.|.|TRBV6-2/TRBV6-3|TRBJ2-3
TGTGCCAGCAGTTACCGGGTTCACGGGGGAGATACGCAGTATTTT
CASSYRVHGGDTQYF
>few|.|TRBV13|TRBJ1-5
TGTGCCAGCAGCTTCGGACGGTCTTTGAGCAATCAGCCCCAGCATTTT
CASSFGRSLSNQPQHF
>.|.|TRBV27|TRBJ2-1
TGTGCCAGCAGTACCGCCTACAGCGATGAGCAGTTCTTC
CASSTAYSDEQFF
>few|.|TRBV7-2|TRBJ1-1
TGTGCCAGCATCATCGAAGGAATACTGAACACTGAAGCTTTCTTT
CASIIEGILNTEAFF
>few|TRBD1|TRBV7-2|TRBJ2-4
TGTGCCAGCAGCCCTTGGGACAGGGGGGACGAGGAGTCCAAAAACATTCAGTACTTC
CASSPWDRGDEESKNIQYF
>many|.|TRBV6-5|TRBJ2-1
TGTGCCAGCAGTTACAGCCTTAACAATGAGCAGTTCTTC
CASSYSLNNEQFF
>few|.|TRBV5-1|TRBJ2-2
TGCGCCAGCAGCCCGGACAGCGTGAACACCGGGGAGCTGTTTTTT
CASSPDSVNTGELFF
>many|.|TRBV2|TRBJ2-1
TGTGCCAGCAGTCCCCTGGCAGCCAGTACTGGCAATGAGCAGTTCTTC
CASSPLAASTGNEQFF
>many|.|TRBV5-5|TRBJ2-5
TGTGCCAGCAGCTTGGAGCCGGCAGAGACCCAGTACTTC
CASSLEPAETQYF
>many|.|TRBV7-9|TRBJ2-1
TGTGCCAGCAGCTTGGCAGGGTGGGATGAGCAGTTCTTC
CASSLAGWDEQFF
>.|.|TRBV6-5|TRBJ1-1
TGTGCCAGCAGTCCTTACCCACCACCTTCCGACACTGAAGCTTTCTTT
CASSPYPPPSDTEAFF
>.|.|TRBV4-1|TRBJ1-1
TGCGCCAGCAGCCAAGAAAAGGCGAACACTGAAGCTTTCTTT
CASSQEKANTEAFF
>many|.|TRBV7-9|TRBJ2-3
TGTGCCAGCACCGAGGCAGATACGCAGTATTTT
CASTEADTQYF
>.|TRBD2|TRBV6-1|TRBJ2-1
TGTGCCAGCAGTACCTTAGGTGCGGGGGAGTACAATGAGCAGTTCTTC
CASSTLGAGEYNEQFF
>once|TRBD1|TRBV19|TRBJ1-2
TGTGCCAGTAGTATAGCGGACCTTCCTCAGGGGGACTATGGCTACACCTTC
CASSIADLPQGDYGYTF
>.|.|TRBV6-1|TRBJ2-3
TGTGCCAGCAGTGAAGCGGAGGAGTTAACGCAGTATTTT
CASSEAEELTQYF
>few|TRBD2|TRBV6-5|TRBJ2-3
TGTGCCAGCAGTTACGGGCTAGCGGGGGGGACTAGCACAGATACGCAGTATTTT
CASSYGLAGGTSTDTQYF
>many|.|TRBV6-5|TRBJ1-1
TGTGCCAGCAGTTACTCTCCCGGGATCGGCACTGAAGCTTTCTTT
CASSYSPGIGTEAFF
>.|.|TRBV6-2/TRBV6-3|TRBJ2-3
TGTGCCAGCAGTTACTCTGGAAACTACCGCACAGATACGCAGTATTTT
CASSYSGNYRTDTQYF
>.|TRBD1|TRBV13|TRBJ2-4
TGTGCCAGCAGAAGGGGACAGGAAAACATTCAGTACTTC
CASRRGQENIQYF
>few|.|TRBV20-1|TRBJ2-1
TGCAGTGCTATATTTCGGACCAATGAGCAGTTCTTC
CSAIFRTNEQFF
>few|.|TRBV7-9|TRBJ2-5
TGTGCCAGCAGCTCAGGGGCAGGGGTAGAGACCCAGTACTTC
CASSSGAGVETQYF
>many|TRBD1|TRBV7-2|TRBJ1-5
TGTGCCAGCAGCTATACAGGGGAGTCTCAGCCCCAGCATTTT
CASSYTGESQPQHF
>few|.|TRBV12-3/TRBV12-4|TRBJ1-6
TGTGCCAGCAGCTTGAAAAGGGTCGAATCACCCCTCCACTTT
CASSLKRVESPLHF
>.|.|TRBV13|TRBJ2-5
TGTGCCAGCAGCTCGACAACCCCAGAGACCCAGTACTTC
CASSSTTPETQYF
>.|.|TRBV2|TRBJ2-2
TGTGCCACCAAGGGGGGGCGAGGATCAGACACCGGGGAGCTGTTTTTT
CATKGGRGSDTGELFF
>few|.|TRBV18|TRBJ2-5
TGTGCCAGCTCCCGTTGGGCCACCGAGACCCAGTACTTC
CASSRWATETQYF
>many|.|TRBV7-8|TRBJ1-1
TGTGCCAGCAGCCCAACGTGGGGGGAAGCGAACACTGAAGCTTTCTTT
CASSPTWGEANTEAFF
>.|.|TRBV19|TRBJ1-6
TGTGCCAGTAGTATAGAGTGGATAGGGGCAGATAATTCACCCCTCCACTTT
CASSIEWIGADNSPLHF
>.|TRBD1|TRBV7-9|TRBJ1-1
TGTGCCAGCAGCCAAATCAGGGGGCGTGAGACTGAAGCTTTCTTT
CASSQIRGRETEAFF
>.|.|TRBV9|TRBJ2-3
TGTGCCAGCAGCCCCGGGACGTACGATACGCAGTATTTT
CASSPGTYDTQYF
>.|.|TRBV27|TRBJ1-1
TGTGCCAGCAGTTTCTTAGGGTCGACCACTGAAGCTTTCTTT
CASSFLGSTTEAFF
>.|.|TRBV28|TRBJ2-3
TGTGCCAGCAGCCCGGCGAGAGCAGATACGCAGTATTTT
CASSPARADTQYF
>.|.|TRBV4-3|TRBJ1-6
TGCGCCAGCAGCCAAGAAACAGACTCCTATAATTCACCCCTCCACTTT
CASSQETDSYNSPLHF
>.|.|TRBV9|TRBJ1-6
TGTGCCAGCAGCCCTAAGGGACTTCCCTCCTATAATTCACCCCTCCACTTT
CASSPKGLPSYNSPLHF
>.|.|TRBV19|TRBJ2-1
TGTGCCAGTAGTACCTCAGGGAACTCCTACAATGAGCAGTTCTTC
CASSTSGNSYNEQFF
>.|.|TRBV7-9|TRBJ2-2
TGTGCCAGCAGCGCCCTAGAGGCGGGCGCGAACACCGGGGAGCTGTTTTTT
CASSALEAGANTGELFF
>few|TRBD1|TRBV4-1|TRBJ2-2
TGCGCCAGCAGCCAAGCCGGGACAGACTTTAGTAGGACCGGGGAGCTGTTTTTT
CASSQAGTDFSRTGELFF
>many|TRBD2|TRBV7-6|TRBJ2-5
TGTGCCAGCAGCTTAGAGTTTACTAGCGGGGGGGCGCTCCAAGAGACCCAGTACTTC
CASSLEFTSGGALQETQYF
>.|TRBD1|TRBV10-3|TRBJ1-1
TGTGCCATCATGGGGACAGGGTGGAACACTGAAGCTTTCTTT
CAIMGTGWNTEAFF
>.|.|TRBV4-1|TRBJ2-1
TGCGCCAGCAGCCGTGGACTACTCTCCTACAATGAGCAGTTCTTC
CASSRGLLSYNEQFF
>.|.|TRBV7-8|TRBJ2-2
TGTCCCAGCAGCCTCCGGGCCAAGGGGACCGGGGAGCTGTTTTTT
CPSSLRAKGTGELFF
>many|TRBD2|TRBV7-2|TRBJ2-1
TGTGCCAGCAGCTTAAACCCAGCGGGGGCCCTTAGGGATGAGCAGTTCTTC
CASSLNPAGALRDEQFF
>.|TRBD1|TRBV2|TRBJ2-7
TGTGCCAGCCTAGACAGGGGCTACGAGCAGTACTTC
CASLDRGYEQYF
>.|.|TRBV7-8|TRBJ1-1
TGTGCCAACAGCGCACGGGGCCCGGGTGGTTGGACTGAAGCTTTCTTT
CANSARGPGGWTEAFF
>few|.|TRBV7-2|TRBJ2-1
TGTGCCAGCAGCGATCCGGGTCGGCGGTCTAATGAGCAGTTCTTC
CASSDPGRRSNEQFF
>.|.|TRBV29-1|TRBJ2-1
TGCAGCGTTGTAGGAGGGGCTCACAATGAGCAGTTCTTC
CSVVGGAHNEQFF
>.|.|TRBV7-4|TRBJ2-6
TGTGCCAGCGTCAGACAGGTCGACACTGGGGCCAACGTCCTGACTTTC
CASVRQVDTGANVLTF
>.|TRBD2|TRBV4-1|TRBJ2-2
TGCGCCAGCAGCCAGTCCTTCCGACTAGCGGGGTCAAGTGGGGAGCTGTTTTTT
CASSQSFRLAGSSGELFF